This TCR beta chain was captured in a study of cytomegalovirus exposure and HLA in healthy donors. Overall study results and limits: In vitro testing confirmed three CMV-associated chains as specific for CMV antigens. One later analysis, an examination of the 90 to 150 validation repertoires, found that first-cohort TCR clusters tended to co-occur in them. The listing of 150 or so TCR beta chains classed them as cytomegalovirus-associated.

Clones were read by immunoSEQ multiplex PCR, and TCRdb kept only the in-frame ones, dropping some. The sample lists about 280,000 clones; approximately 90% were seen once. About this clone: Its antigen is not known.

This CDR3 has 14 residues. The V and J ends lost 8 bases and 0 bases respectively, with 12 bases between them. Germline CDR1 is SNHLY and CDR2 is FYNNEI. It was the 120-subject validation cohort, separate from the 666-subject first cohort, to which the donors belonged. The TCR originated in a woman aged 18-29 years in good health and CMV-seronegative. Sequences were obtained from PBMCs. The chain has TRBV2 and TRBJ2-3; possible D gene TRBD1, 6 bases. CDR3 residues: CASGKGESTDTQYF. For the CDR3, the DNA is TGTGCCAGCGGCAAGGGGGAAAGCACAGATACGCAGTATTTT.